This T cell receptor (beta chain) was profiled in a study of blood T cells in healthy people across ages. This CDR3 contains 16 residues. Germline-derived CDR1 and CDR2 are SGHTA and FQGTGA. V shed 4 bases and J 2 bases; nucleotides not matched to a gene: 5. Next came a second PCR, run for roughly 6 to 11 cycles, which used a sample-barcoded 5' primer along with a J-beta primer mix. TCRdb used MiXCR to reprocess the 5' RACE reads, holding one entry per CDR3 protein. The data show about 750,000 distinct CDR3 sequences, with 53% seen just once and about two fifths held by the top ten. This clonotype was detected many times.

This sequence joins TRBV7-3 and TRBJ2-1; 10 positions match TRBD2. Sequenced input: blood. The clonotype originates from a man older than 75 in good health. Here the CDR3 DNA reads TGTGCCAGCAGCTCGTCTAGCGGGAGCCCCTACAATGAGCAGTTCTTC. It is translated as CASSSSSGSPYNEQFF.